Below are 30 T cell receptor beta chains sequenced from a single sample in a study of TIL therapy for anti-PD-1-resistant metastatic lung cancer (TCRdb year 2021). The immunoSEQ v3 hsTCRB kit was used to amplify TCR beta CDR3 regions from genomic DNA through bias-controlled multiplex PCR. TCRdb limited this immuneACCESS table to in-frame rearrangements with V and J called. A share of clones is missing; checked studies link under half to unresolved V genes, and the rest is unexplained. The sample data list roughly 11,000 clones, and about 80% of these were observed just once. The ten largest clones add up to about 9.5% of the sample. The intended sense of this specimen's time point label: pre-treatment sample, taken before nivolumab and TIL therapy. The source material was blood, sampled at baseline. These receptors were collected from a person between 25 and 80 years old with non-small cell lung cancer.

This sequence joins TRBV18 and TRBJ2-5, with TRBD1 identical over 9 bases. The trim removed 5 bases at V and 2 bases at J, leaving 6 bases unmatched. Looked up from germline, CDR1 is KGHSH and CDR2 is LQKENI. This CDR3 is built from 15 residues. The CDR3 reads CASSSGQGYQETQYF. As DNA, the CDR3 is TGTGCCAGCTCATCGGGACAGGGTTATCAAGAGACCCAGTACTTC.

This clone was seen more than once but under ten times. The chain links TRBV19 to TRBJ1-1; D not resolved. CDR1 is LNHDA and CDR2 is SQIVND in the germline V gene (reference sequence). V lost 2 bases and J 7 bases, leaving 14 bases between the germline ends. The CDR3 has 14 residues. The CDR3 loop reads CASSIRHDGNEAFF. CDR3 DNA sequence: TGTGCCAGTAGTATACGCCACGATGGGAATGAAGCTTTCTTT.

This chain connects TRBV7-9 to TRBJ2-1; D not certain. The CDR3 totals 17 residues. V lost 2 bases, J lost 0 bases, and 14 bases lay in between. Germline lookup yields CDR1 SEHNR and CDR2 FQNEAQ (reference sequence). The DNA of the CDR3 is TGTGCCAGCAGCTTAATGGGCCTCTTGAGCTCCTACAATGAGCAGTTCTTC. This translates into CASSLMGLLSSYNEQFF.

The rearrangement joins TRBV27 to TRBJ2-1; the D is unclear. Per germline, CDR1 MNHEY and CDR2 SMNVEV (reference sequence). This CDR3 is built from 11 residues. Trimming took 8 bases from V and 8 from J, leaving 10 bases between them. In DNA form, the CDR3 reads TGTGCCAGCGGCATAGGGTATGAGCAGTTCTTC. Encoded protein: CASGIGYEQFF.

The chain links TRBV29-1 to TRBJ2-2; perhaps TRBD2 as D (6 bases). This CDR3 has 15 amino acids. V gave up 1 base and J gave up 1 base, with 10 bases separating them. Germline CDR1 and CDR2: SQVTM and ANQGSEA. The CDR3 sequence is CSVEVAGRNTGELFF. In DNA, the CDR3 is TGCAGCGTTGAAGTGGCGGGGCGGAACACCGGGGAGCTGTTTTTT.

This clone is labeled medium-sized. The CDR3 coding sequence is TGTGCCAGCAGTCCTAGCGGTTCCTCTGGGGCCAACGTCCTGACTTTC. The encoded protein is CASSPSGSSGANVLTF. The chain carries TRBV6-4 and TRBJ2-6, with 7 bases fitting TRBD2. Germline CDR1 MRHNA, CDR2 SNTAGT. The trim removed 5 bases at V and 0 bases at J, leaving 4 bases unmatched. The CDR3 has 16 amino acids.

This clone was recorded a few times. V gene TRBV6-1 combines with J gene TRBJ1-4; D is uncertain. Germline-derived CDR1 and CDR2 are MNHNS and SASEGT. V was clipped by 4 bases and J by 7 bases, with 10 bases between them. The CDR3 sequence is 13 residues long. Here the CDR3 reads CASSAWETEKLFF. In DNA form, the CDR3 reads TGTGCCAGCAGTGCTTGGGAAACTGAAAAACTGTTTTTT.

V and J are TRBV4-3 and TRBJ1-2, with 9 bases that match TRBD1. The ends lost 1 base at V and 6 bases at J; junction bases unmatched: 3. This CDR3 is 14 amino acids long. CDR1 is LGHNA and CDR2 is YSLEER in the germline V gene. CDR3 nucleotide sequence: TGCGCCAGCAGCCAAGCCCGACAGGGGGATGGCTACACCTTC. Translated, it gives CASSQARQGDGYTF.

The chain uses TRBV19 and TRBJ1-5, with D perhaps TRBD1 (5 bases). Trimming left V 3 bases short and J 7 bases short, with 16 bases between. From germline, CDR1 is LNHDA and CDR2 SQIVND (reference sequence). This CDR3 contains 15 residues. The CDR3 sequence is CASSMDRGGGQPQHF. The CDR3 DNA reads TGTGCCAGTAGTATGGACCGGGGGGGAGGACAGCCCCAGCATTTT.

This rearrangement joins TRBV10-3 to TRBJ2-2, with 8 bases fitting TRBD1. The CDR3 consists of 18 residues. The V and J ends lost 3 bases and 2 bases, in that order; junction bases with no gene match: 11. Germline-derived CDR1 and CDR2 are ENHRY and SYGVKD. As DNA, the CDR3 is TGTGCCATCAGTGATAACCCGACAGGGGACCTAAACACCGGGGAGCTGTTTTTT. It codes for CAISDNPTGDLNTGELFF.

The chain employs TRBV19 and TRBJ2-3; a possible D gene is TRBD1 (6 bases). Looked up from germline, CDR1 is LNHDA and CDR2 is SQIVND (reference sequence). CDR3 length equals 15 residues. Trimming cost V 3 bases and J 1 base, with 11 bases left between them. The CDR3 DNA sequence: TGTGCCAGTAGTATCGGGGACACGGGCACAGATACGCAGTATTTT. Its protein is CASSIGDTGTDTQYF. The whole variable domain, filled in from reference TRBV19 and TRBJ2-3, reads DGGITQSPKYLFRKEGQNVTLSCEQNLNHDAMYWYRQDPGQGLRLIYYSQIVNDFQKGDIAEGYSVSREKKESFPLTVTSAQKNPTAFYLCASSIGDTGTDTQYFGPGTRLTVL.

This chain uses TRBV5-1 with TRBJ2-4; no clear D gene. This CDR3 comprises 17 residues. The V gene's germline CDR1 is SGHRS and CDR2 YFSETQ. V lost 1 base and J 0 bases, leaving 14 bases between the germline ends. The CDR3 loop reads CASSLLSGDIAKNIQYF. CDR3 coding DNA: TGCGCCAGCAGCTTGTTATCAGGAGATATAGCCAAAAACATTCAGTACTTC. Looking up the rest from reference TRBV5-1 and TRBJ2-4 gives the full variable domain: KAGVTQTPRYLIKTRGQQVTLSCSPISGHRSVSWYQQTPGQGLQFLFEYFSETQRNKGNFPGRFSGRQFSNSRSEMNVSTLELGDSALYLCASSLLSGDIAKNIQYFGAGTRLSVL.

The rearrangement joins TRBV30 to TRBJ2-1; D might be TRBD1 (5 bases). CDR3 length: 13 amino acids. Germline CDR1 is GTSNPN and CDR2 is SVGIG (reference sequence). V was pared by 4 bases and J by 4 bases, with 11 bases between. CDR3 sequence reads: CAWKNYRYNEQFF. The DNA of the CDR3 is TGTGCCTGGAAAAACTACAGGTACAATGAGCAGTTCTTC.

This chain joins TRBV14 and TRBJ2-1, with 13 positions matching TRBD2. J was trimmed by 7 bases and V by 4 bases; bases with no gene match: 10. CDR3 size: 17 residues. CDR1 is SGHDN and CDR2 is FVKESK in the germline V gene. This CDR3 is CASSPRTSGRAGNEQFF. As DNA, the CDR3 is TGTGCCAGCAGCCCACGAACTAGCGGGAGGGCGGGGAATGAGCAGTTCTTC.

V gene TRBV5-4 combines with J gene TRBJ2-3; D assignment may be TRBD1 or TRBD2 (5 bases each). The CDR3 runs to 17 residues. Germline V gene lookup returns CDR1 SGHNT and CDR2 YYREEE (reference sequence). Trimming removed 3 bases from V and 2 bases from J, with 19 bases in between. The CDR3 sequence is CASSSAGAITDTDTQYF. For the CDR3, the DNA is TGTGCCAGCAGCTCAGCCGGGGCAATCACCGACACAGATACGCAGTATTTT.

The chain joins TRBV2 to TRBJ2-6; no definite D call. This CDR3 has 14 residues. The germline CDR1 and CDR2 sequences are SNHLY and FYNNEI. The V end was cut by 11 bases, the J end by 0 bases, with 11 bases between. Here the CDR3 DNA reads TGTGCCTCCGCCCGGAGCTCTGGGGCCAACGTCCTGACTTTC. Protein sequence: CASARSSGANVLTF.

The chain joins TRBV30 to TRBJ2-7; TRBD2 is a possible D gene (5 bases). V lost 0 bases, J lost 6 bases, and 9 bases lay in between. Per the germline V gene, CDR1 is GTSNPN and CDR2 is SVGIG (reference sequence). This CDR3 spans 12 amino acids. CDR3 nucleotide sequence: TGTGCCTGGAGTGTACGGGGAGTCGAGCAGTACTTC. Its translation is CAWSVRGVEQYF. The full variable domain, in which reference TRBV30 and TRBJ2-7 provide the parts outside the CDR3, is SQTIHQWPATLVQPVGSPLSLECTVEGTSNPNLYWYRQAAGRGLQLLFYSVGIGQISSEVPQNLSASRPQDRQFILSSKKLLLSDSGFYLCAWSVRGVEQYFGPGTRLTVT.

The chain joins TRBV5-1 to TRBJ1-1; D is undetermined. The CDR3 runs 16 residues. The V gene lost 2 bases and the J gene lost 5 bases, with 19 bases spanning the gap. From germline, CDR1 is SGHRS and CDR2 YFSETQ. CDR3 region: CASSLGPAGVGTEAFF. Written as DNA, the CDR3 is TGCGCCAGCAGCTTAGGGCCTGCGGGAGTAGGGACTGAAGCTTTCTTT.

The V call is TRBV7-9, the J call TRBJ2-7, with TRBD1 identical over 9 bases. This CDR3 has 14 residues. Germline V lookup: CDR1 SEHNR, CDR2 FQNEAQ (reference sequence). The V segment lost 5 bases and the J segment 2 bases; nucleotides outside the gene matches: 4. The CDR3 loop reads CASSHRDRAYEQYF. The CDR3 DNA follows: TGTGCCAGCAGCCACCGGGACAGGGCCTACGAGCAGTACTTC.

This rearrangement joins TRBV11-2 to TRBJ2-1; 10 nucleotides align to TRBD2. Germline V gives CDR1 SGHAT, CDR2 FQNNGV. V shed 5 bases and J 5 bases; nucleotides not matched to a gene: 9. The CDR3 runs to 16 residues. In DNA form, the CDR3 reads TGTGCCAGCAGCCCCCCAGCGGGAGGGCCAAACAATGAGCAGTTCTTC. Protein product: CASSPPAGGPNNEQFF.

The rearrangement uses TRBV13 and TRBJ2-1, with 9 bases that match TRBD2. The V gene end was trimmed by 1 base and the J gene end by 2 bases; junction bases not matched to a gene: 3. The CDR3 contains 16 residues. The germline CDR1 and CDR2 sequences are PRHDT and FYEKMQ (reference sequence). The CDR3 protein is CASSLDGGRAYNEQFF. CDR3 DNA sequence: TGTGCCAGCAGCTTAGACGGCGGGAGGGCCTACAATGAGCAGTTCTTC.

The V gene is TRBV18, the J gene TRBJ2-3; TRBD2 agrees at 7 bases. The CDR3 length is 15 residues. Germline CDR1 and CDR2: KGHSH and LQKENI. The trim removed 5 bases at V and 2 bases at J, leaving 7 bases unmatched. Here the CDR3 reads CASSAGVGPTDTQYF. CDR3 bases: TGTGCCAGCTCAGCGGGAGTCGGTCCCACAGATACGCAGTATTTT. The whole variable domain, remainder taken from reference TRBV18 and TRBJ2-3, is NAGVMQNPRHLVRRRGQEARLRCSPMKGHSHVYWYRQLPEEGLKFMVYLQKENIIDESGMPKERFSAEFPKEGPSILRIQQVVRGDSAAYFCASSAGVGPTDTQYFGPGTRLTVL.

The gene calls are TRBV6-4 and TRBJ2-7; 8 bases fit TRBD1. In germline, CDR1 is MRHNA, CDR2 SNTAGT. The CDR3 sequence is 13 residues long. The junction had 4 bases not matched to a gene; V was cut back by 4 bases and J by 5 bases. The CDR3 spells CASSVGRGHEQYF. In DNA form, the CDR3 reads TGTGCCAGCAGTGTCGGCAGGGGGCACGAGCAGTACTTC.

This chain joins TRBV6-5 and TRBJ2-7, with unresolved D. Germline CDR1 is MNHEY and CDR2 is SVGAGI. This CDR3 has 15 amino acids. The V end was cut by 1 base, the J end by 2 bases, with 12 bases between. CDR3 in DNA: TGTGCCAGCAGTTACTTGGTCGGAATCACCTACGAGCAGTACTTC. It specifies CASSYLVGITYEQYF.

The rearrangement joins TRBV7-9 to TRBJ2-3; 10 bases match TRBD2. Per the germline V gene, CDR1 is SEHNR and CDR2 is FQNEAQ (reference sequence). There are 17 residues in the CDR3. After removal of 1 base from V and 3 bases from J, the junction contained 7 bases not matched to a gene. The CDR3 DNA reads as TGTGCCAGCAGCTTAGGTCTAGCGGGAGCTTTGACAGATACGCAGTATTTT. It yields the protein CASSLGLAGALTDTQYF.

Points on this clone: One end of the junction varies from germline; a read error may be responsible. This chain connects TRBV19 to TRBJ2-7; 7 bases fit TRBD2. Germline V gene data show CDR1 as LNHDA and CDR2 as SQIVND (reference sequence). There are 15 residues in the CDR3. Here the CDR3 reads CASGIQSGIGNEQYF. Written as DNA, the CDR3 is TGTGCCAGTGGTATACAAAGCGGGATAGGGAACGAGCAGTACTTC.

The chain combines TRBV11-3 with TRBJ2-1; no clear D. The ends were cut back, 0 bases at V and 4 bases at J, with 10 bases in the middle. The CDR3 length is 15 residues. CDR1 and CDR2 from the germline V gene are SGHNT and YENEEA. CDR3 nucleotides: TGTGCCAGCAGCTTAGAGGGTAGGGCTTACAATGAGCAGTTCTTC. It encodes CASSLEGRAYNEQFF.

J is TRBJ1-4 and V is TRBV5-6; tentatively, D is TRBD1 (5 bases). The length of the CDR3 is 14 residues. Germline V gene data show CDR1 as SGHDT and CDR2 as YYEEEE. Trimming pared 4 bases from V and 7 bases from J, leaving 14 bases between. The CDR3 DNA sequence: TGTGCCAGCAGCCTGATGACGAGGGGTGAAAAACTGTTTTTT. Its protein product is CASSLMTRGEKLFF.

The chain joins TRBV27 to TRBJ1-6; D is ambiguous. The V and J ends lost 5 bases and 14 bases respectively, with 19 bases between them. Germline assignment: CDR1 MNHEY and CDR2 SMNVEV (reference sequence). The CDR3 totals 14 residues. CDR3 sequence: CASSPRQVSQSLHF. DNA of the CDR3: TGTGCCAGCAGTCCCCGGCAGGTCTCCCAATCCCTCCACTTT.

This clone was seen only once. The chain is built from TRBV27 and TRBJ1-1; D possibly corresponds to TRBD1 (5 bases). CDR3 length: 15 residues. V was trimmed by 2 bases and J by 4 bases, leaving 14 bases between them. The V gene's germline CDR1 is MNHEY and CDR2 SMNVEV (reference sequence). CDR3 coding DNA: TGTGCCAGCAGTTTAATCCTGGGAGGGGTCACTGAAGCTTTCTTT. It specifies CASSLILGGVTEAFF.